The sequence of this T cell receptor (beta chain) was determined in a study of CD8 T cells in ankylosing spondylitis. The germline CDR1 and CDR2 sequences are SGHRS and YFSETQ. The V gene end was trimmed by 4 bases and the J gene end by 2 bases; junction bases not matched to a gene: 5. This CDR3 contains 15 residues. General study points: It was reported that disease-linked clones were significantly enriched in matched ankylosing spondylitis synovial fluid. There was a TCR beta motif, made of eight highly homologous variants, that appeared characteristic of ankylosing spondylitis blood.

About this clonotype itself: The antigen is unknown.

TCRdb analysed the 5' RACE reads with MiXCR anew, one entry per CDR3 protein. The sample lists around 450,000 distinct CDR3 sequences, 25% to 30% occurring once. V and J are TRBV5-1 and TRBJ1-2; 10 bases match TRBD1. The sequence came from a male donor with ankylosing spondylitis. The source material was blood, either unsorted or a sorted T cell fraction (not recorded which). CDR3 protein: CASSLTGGANYGYTF. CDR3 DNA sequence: TGCGCCAGCAGCCTGACAGGGGGCGCGAACTATGGCTACACCTTC.